This T cell receptor beta chain comes out of a study of patients and donors after allogeneic stem cell transplantation (dated by TCRdb to the early 2020s). As concerns this clonotype: Its recognized antigen is unknown. No qualities accompany the bases; no much larger clone lies one base away.

Library creation used RT-PCR. Sequencing was performed on a NextSeq 550. The public reads were run again by TCRdb, first through fastp at Q25 and then through MiXCR, and only productive beta chains were kept. Rows with one shared CDR3 protein collapse into an entry with the most common genes and DNA. The sample profile shows some 880,000 distinct CDR3 sequences; roughly 18% of them were found once. The top ten constitute around 6% of the sample. Trimming takes 0 bases from V and 0 bases from J, and the germline ends sit 12 bases apart. From the germline V gene, CDR1 is MNHEY and CDR2 is SVGAGI. Inclusive of the bounding cysteine and phenylalanine, the CDR3 is 17 residues long. Only the CDR3 part of the read is kept: 51 bases, read in frame from the first base.

The chain employs TRBV6-5 and TRBJ2-1; TRBD2 could be the D gene, as 6 bases match. The receptor was derived from a human donor who was either an allogeneic HSCT recipient or a stem cell or donor lymphocyte infusion donor (not recorded which). It is not recorded whose cells these are; they may come from a transplant donor. The sample comprised blood, either unsorted or a sorted T cell fraction (not recorded which). The DNA reads TGTGCCAGCAGTTACTCGGGTCGGGGGAGCTCCTACAATGAGCAGTTCTTC. Its translation reads: CASSYSGRGSSYNEQFF.